This is a list of T cell receptor beta chains from one sample in a study of control samples from healthy donors and cancer patients. Produced via immunoSEQ multiplex PCR; TCRdb's table is partial and in-frame only. The data show about 34,000 clones, 86% seen once. What was sequenced was PBMCs. The receptors derive from a woman in her thirties or forties with lung cancer. Each CDR3 is given with its conserved first and last residue. The D gene is left open where the match is weak. Clone sizes are given selectively: once, few, many, or a class where the clone is expanded.

V: TRBV4-1; size: -; J: TRBJ2-5; D: TRBD2; CDR3: CASSQTTGLAGHLRSETQYF; DNA: TGCGCCAGCAGCCAAACTACCGGACTAGCGGGACACCTCCGGTCGGAGACCCAGTACTTC
V: TRBV30; size: -; J: TRBJ2-5; D: -; CDR3: CAWRGGGLGETQYF; DNA: TGTGCCTGGAGAGGAGGGGGGCTGGGAGAGACCCAGTACTTC
V: TRBV24-1; size: -; J: TRBJ2-5; D: TRBD2; CDR3: CATSVGFKTSGAPYQETQYF; DNA: TGTGCCACCAGTGTAGGGTTTAAGACTAGCGGGGCGCCGTACCAAGAGACCCAGTACTTC
V: TRBV24-1; size: -; J: TRBJ2-3; D: -; CDR3: CATSDLRSDTQYF; DNA: TGTGCCACCAGTGATTTAAGAAGCGATACGCAGTATTTT
V: TRBV10-1; size: -; J: TRBJ1-2; D: -; CDR3: CASSESAEDGYTF; DNA: TGCGCCAGCAGTGAGTCCGCAGAGGATGGCTACACCTTC
V: TRBV7-2; size: -; J: TRBJ1-4; D: TRBD1; CDR3: CASSLGGGTEEKLFF; DNA: TGTGCCAGCAGCTTAGGTGGAGGGACAGAGGAGAAACTGTTTTTT
V: TRBV28; size: -; J: TRBJ1-6; D: TRBD1; CDR3: CASSLGTGPLYSPLHF; DNA: TGTGCCAGCAGTTTAGGGACAGGGCCGCTCTATTCACCCCTCCACTTT
V: TRBV2; size: -; J: TRBJ1-1; D: TRBD1; CDR3: CASARQGAGDTEAFF; DNA: TGTGCCAGCGCGCGTCAGGGGGCCGGGGACACTGAAGCTTTCTTT
V: TRBV30; size: once; J: TRBJ1-4; D: -; CDR3: CAWSGGFTTNEKLFF; DNA: TGTGCCTGGAGTGGAGGATTTACAACTAATGAAAAACTGTTTTTT
V: TRBV29-1; size: once; J: TRBJ1-2; D: -; CDR3: CSVGHREDGYTF; DNA: TGCAGCGTTGGACACCGGGAGGATGGCTACACCTTC
V: TRBV6-5; size: -; J: TRBJ2-3; D: TRBD1; CDR3: CASSDRVAQYF; DNA: TGTGCCAGCAGCGACAGGGTAGCGCAGTATTTT
V: TRBV4-3; size: -; J: TRBJ1-6; D: -; CDR3: CASSRFKGRSPLHF; DNA: TGCGCCAGCAGCCGCTTCAAGGGTAGGTCACCCCTCCACTTT
V: TRBV18; size: -; J: TRBJ1-5; D: -; CDR3: CASSPRGIGNNQPQHF; DNA: TGTGCCAGCTCACCACGGGGGATTGGGAACAATCAGCCCCAGCATTTT
V: TRBV27; size: few; J: TRBJ1-1; D: TRBD1; CDR3: CASRAGGAEAFF; DNA: TGTGCCAGCAGGGCAGGGGGGGCTGAAGCTTTCTTT
V: TRBV5-4; size: -; J: TRBJ2-1; D: TRBD2; CDR3: CASSPGTSVDNEQFF; DNA: TGTGCCAGCAGCCCCGGGACTAGCGTCGACAATGAGCAGTTCTTC
V: TRBV11-3; size: -; J: TRBJ2-1; D: -; CDR3: CASSLDPNPKNEQFF; DNA: TGTGCCAGCAGCTTAGACCCCAACCCGAAAAATGAGCAGTTCTTC
V: TRBV5-6; size: few; J: TRBJ1-1; D: -; CDR3: CASSLDSSEAFF; DNA: TGTGCCAGCAGCTTGGACAGCAGTGAAGCTTTCTTT
V: TRBV19; size: -; J: TRBJ2-5; D: -; CDR3: CASSPRGRGVQETQYF; DNA: TGTGCCAGTAGTCCCCGGGGACGTGGGGTCCAAGAGACCCAGTACTTC
V: TRBV11-3; size: -; J: TRBJ1-2; D: -; CDR3: CASSLSGVGYTF; DNA: TGTGCCAGCAGCCTGTCAGGGGTAGGCTACACCTTC
V: TRBV11-2; size: -; J: TRBJ1-1; D: -; CDR3: CASSPLGGGMNTEAFF; DNA: TGTGCCAGCAGCCCATTGGGGGGGGGAATGAACACTGAAGCTTTCTTT
V: TRBV2; size: -; J: TRBJ1-4; D: -; CDR3: CASSANSWDEKLFF; DNA: TGTGCCAGCAGTGCTAACAGTTGGGATGAAAAACTGTTTTTT
V: TRBV9; size: once; J: TRBJ2-5; D: -; CDR3: CASSPAPGETQYF; DNA: TGTGCCAGCAGCCCCGCGCCCGGGGAGACCCAGTACTTC
V: TRBV12-3/TRBV12-4; size: -; J: TRBJ2-5; D: -; CDR3: CASSPLGETQYF; DNA: TGTGCCAGCAGTCCCTTGGGGGAGACCCAGTACTTC
V: TRBV7-2; size: -; J: TRBJ1-5; D: -; CDR3: CASSLGPQRFSNQPQHF; DNA: TGTGCCAGCAGCTTAGGGCCTCAGCGATTTAGCAATCAGCCCCAGCATTTT
V: TRBV9; size: -; J: TRBJ2-5; D: TRBD1; CDR3: CASSVAGGGETQYF; DNA: TGTGCCAGCAGCGTAGCAGGGGGCGGGGAGACCCAGTACTTC
V: TRBV4-1; size: -; J: TRBJ2-2; D: TRBD2; CDR3: CASRIASGGTGELFF; DNA: TGCGCCAGCCGTATAGCTAGCGGGGGCACCGGGGAGCTGTTTTTT
V: TRBV5-1; size: -; J: TRBJ1-1; D: TRBD1; CDR3: CASSLGQGAEAFF; DNA: TGCGCCAGCAGCTTGGGGCAGGGGGCTGAAGCTTTCTTT
V: TRBV4-3; size: -; J: TRBJ1-2; D: -; CDR3: CASSLTSRGSYGYTF; DNA: TGCGCCAGCAGCCTCACTTCTAGGGGATCCTATGGCTACACCTTC